One sample yielded the 6 T cell receptor beta chains listed below, sequenced in a study of T cells after posttransplantation cyclophosphamide. Cells defined as naive were viable CD3+CD4+ or CD3+CD8+ and CCR7+CD45RA+CD45RO-CD95-CD27+CD28+. Clones were read by immunoSEQ multiplex PCR, and TCRdb kept only the in-frame ones, dropping some. The sample comprises about 31,000 clones, 85% to 95% of which are singletons, and around 0.23% rests with the top ten. Material: naive CD4+ T cells sorted from PBMCs. Receptors originate from a woman aged 55-69 years in good health, CMV-negative, and a related stem cell transplant donor.

V is TRBV2 and J is TRBJ2-5; maybe TRBD1 (6 bases). CDR1 and CDR2 from the germline V gene are SNHLY and FYNNEI. V shed 6 bases and J shed 2 bases, with 13 bases lying between them. The CDR3 totals 14 residues. CDR3 sequence: CASSPDRVQETQYF. DNA of the CDR3: TGTGCCAGCAGCCCGGACAGAGTGCAAGAGACCCAGTACTTC.

In its sample, this clone was seen once. The genes are TRBV7-8 and TRBJ2-3, with TRBD2 identical over 14 bases. Trimming at V came to 5 bases and at J to 7 bases, leaving 14 bases not matched to a gene. In germline, CDR1 is SGHVS, CDR2 FQNEAQ. The CDR3 consists of 18 residues. The CDR3 protein is CASSPPGTSGRVSNTQYF. CDR3 coding DNA: TGTGCCAGCAGCCCTCCCGGGACTAGCGGGAGAGTATCTAATACGCAGTATTTT.

V and J are TRBV18 and TRBJ1-2; D is perhaps TRBD1 (6 bases). Germline CDR1 reads KGHSH; CDR2 reads LQKENI. V lost 6 bases and J 2 bases, leaving 13 bases between the germline ends. CDR3 length equals 14 residues. CDR3 loop: CASSGQRPNYGYTF. CDR3 DNA sequence: TGTGCCAGCTCCGGACAGCGACCAAACTATGGCTACACCTTC.

This chain links TRBV18 with TRBJ2-7; perhaps TRBD2 as D (5 bases). This CDR3 has 15 amino acids. V was cut by 3 bases and J by 4 bases, with 16 bases left in between. Looked up from germline, CDR1 is KGHSH and CDR2 is LQKENI. CDR3: CASSPTIQRSYEQYF. CDR3 in DNA: TGTGCCAGCTCACCGACTATCCAGCGATCTTACGAGCAGTACTTC.

The chain uses TRBV19 and TRBJ2-3; no clear D gene. The CDR3 runs 16 residues. The germline V gene has CDR1 LNHDA and CDR2 SQIVND (reference sequence). With 3 bases removed from V and 0 bases from J, the gap between germline ends came to 13 bases. The CDR3 reads CASSIGQLTSTDTQYF. CDR3 nucleotide sequence: TGTGCCAGTAGTATTGGTCAACTAACTAGCACAGATACGCAGTATTTT.

The chain has TRBV2 and TRBJ1-2; 7 nucleotides line up with TRBD1. CDR1 and CDR2 from the germline V gene are SNHLY and FYNNEI. The CDR3 totals 14 residues. Losses at the gene ends were 3 bases for V and 4 bases for J; bases not matched to a gene: 5. DNA of the CDR3: TGTGCCAGCAGTGATGGGCAGGGGGGCTATGGCTACACCTTC. Its protein is CASSDGQGGYGYTF. Drawing the rest from reference TRBV2 and TRBJ1-2, the complete variable domain is EPEVTQTPSHQVTQMGQEVILRCVPISNHLYFYWYRQILGQKVEFLVSFYNNEISEKSEIFDDQFSVERPDGSNFTLKIRSTKLEDSAMYFCASSDGQGGYGYTFGSGTRLTVV.